Listed below are T cell receptor beta chains from one sample, sequenced in a study of T-cell memory formation after mild COVID-19. From the 5' RACE reads, TCRdb called clonotypes with MiXCR, one entry per CDR3 protein. The sample records approximately 250,000 distinct CDR3 sequences, 16% being singletons. What was sequenced was PBMCs or a T cell subset sorted from them (not recorded which). These receptors all stem from a young man who had mild COVID-19 (a few samples of this study predate the infection). Cell type and time point are not known. Each CDR3 is given with its conserved first and last residue. The order of the fields is CDR3 protein, CDR3 DNA, V gene, clone size, D gene, J gene. The D gene is left open where the match is weak. Size is stated for part of the rows, as once, few or many counts, or as a class when the clone is expanded.

cdr3_aa: CASSQDRRNLQGQFF
cdr3_nt: TGTGCCAGCAGCCAAGATCGACGGAACCTACAAGGGCAGTTCTTC
v_call: TRBV14
clone_size: .
d_call: .
j_call: TRBJ2-1

cdr3_aa: CASSVATSGGDTQYF
cdr3_nt: TGTGCCAGCAGCGTAGCCACCTCAGGTGGAGATACGCAGTATTTT
v_call: TRBV9
clone_size: .
d_call: .
j_call: TRBJ2-3

cdr3_aa: CASSLGDRGSPLHF
cdr3_nt: TGTGCCAGCAGCTTAGGCGACAGGGGATCACCCCTCCACTTT
v_call: TRBV7-3
clone_size: few
d_call: TRBD1
j_call: TRBJ1-6

cdr3_aa: CASSLGPGTIYGYTF
cdr3_nt: TGTGCCAGCAGCTTAGGTCCAGGAACTATCTATGGCTACACCTTC
v_call: TRBV7-2
clone_size: many
d_call: .
j_call: TRBJ1-2

cdr3_aa: CASRIPGGDYGYTF
cdr3_nt: TGTGCCAGCAGGATCCCGGGTGGTGACTATGGCTACACCTTC
v_call: TRBV5-5
clone_size: .
d_call: .
j_call: TRBJ1-2

cdr3_aa: CASSLRDSSSYNEQFF
cdr3_nt: TGTGCCAGCAGCTTAAGGGACTCGAGCTCCTACAATGAGCAGTTCTTC
v_call: TRBV7-3
clone_size: few
d_call: .
j_call: TRBJ2-1

cdr3_aa: CSVGQETQYF
cdr3_nt: TGCAGCGTTGGCCAAGAGACCCAGTACTTC
v_call: TRBV29-1
clone_size: .
d_call: .
j_call: TRBJ2-5

cdr3_aa: CATSERGYLGTGELFF
cdr3_nt: TGTGCCACCAGTGAGCGGGGCTATCTGGGCACCGGGGAGCTGTTTTTT
v_call: TRBV24-1
clone_size: .
d_call: .
j_call: TRBJ2-2

cdr3_aa: CASTTGAGTEAFF
cdr3_nt: TGTGCCAGCACCACAGGGGCCGGCACTGAAGCTTTCTTT
v_call: TRBV2
clone_size: .
d_call: TRBD1
j_call: TRBJ1-1

cdr3_aa: CASSWATGDGTEAFF
cdr3_nt: TGTGCCAGCAGCTGGGCGACAGGGGATGGGACTGAAGCTTTCTTT
v_call: TRBV5-6
clone_size: .
d_call: TRBD1
j_call: TRBJ1-1

cdr3_aa: CASSPPEGISGYTF
cdr3_nt: TGTGCCAGCAGCCCCCCGGAAGGCATCAGTGGCTACACCTTC
v_call: TRBV4-2
clone_size: .
d_call: .
j_call: TRBJ1-2

cdr3_aa: CASSRSGGSGNTIYF
cdr3_nt: TGTGCCAGCAGTCGCTCAGGGGGCTCTGGAAACACCATATATTTT
v_call: TRBV28
clone_size: .
d_call: TRBD1
j_call: TRBJ1-3

cdr3_aa: CASTYWGSGANVLTF
cdr3_nt: TGTGCCAGCACCTATTGGGGGTCTGGGGCCAACGTCCTGACTTTC
v_call: TRBV7-2
clone_size: many
d_call: .
j_call: TRBJ2-6

cdr3_aa: CASSSRQYNEQFF
cdr3_nt: TGTGCCAGCAGCTCCAGACAGTACAATGAGCAGTTCTTC
v_call: TRBV7-3
clone_size: many
d_call: .
j_call: TRBJ2-1

cdr3_aa: CASRRGGGADTQYF
cdr3_nt: TGTGCCAGCCGGCGAGGAGGGGGCGCAGATACGCAGTATTTT
v_call: TRBV25-1
clone_size: .
d_call: .
j_call: TRBJ2-3

cdr3_aa: CAISQSNSPLHF
cdr3_nt: TGTGCCATCAGTCAATCAAATTCACCCCTCCACTTT
v_call: TRBV10-3
clone_size: .
d_call: .
j_call: TRBJ1-6

cdr3_aa: CASSPVGFNEQFF
cdr3_nt: TGTGCCAGCAGCCCCGTAGGGTTCAATGAGCAGTTCTTC
v_call: TRBV11-3
clone_size: .
d_call: .
j_call: TRBJ2-1

cdr3_aa: CASSLSSTPEYGEQFF
cdr3_nt: TGTGCCAGCAGCTTATCTTCCACCCCGGAGTATGGTGAGCAGTTCTTC
v_call: TRBV7-8
clone_size: .
d_call: .
j_call: TRBJ2-1

cdr3_aa: CSAPVGNPNTEAFF
cdr3_nt: TGCAGTGCTCCGGTGGGGAATCCAAACACTGAAGCTTTCTTT
v_call: TRBV20-1
clone_size: few
d_call: .
j_call: TRBJ1-1

cdr3_aa: CASRRRGQETQYF
cdr3_nt: TGCGCCAGCAGACGTCGGGGACAAGAGACCCAGTACTTC
v_call: TRBV5-1
clone_size: .
d_call: .
j_call: TRBJ2-5

cdr3_aa: CASSPTETNEKLFF
cdr3_nt: TGTGCCAGCAGCCCGACAGAAACTAATGAAAAACTGTTTTTT
v_call: TRBV6-6
clone_size: .
d_call: .
j_call: TRBJ1-4

cdr3_aa: CATSRDGGGLSNQPQHF
cdr3_nt: TGTGCCACCAGCAGAGATGGCGGGGGCCTTAGCAATCAGCCCCAGCATTTT
v_call: TRBV15
clone_size: .
d_call: .
j_call: TRBJ1-5

cdr3_aa: CASSKRVDSLYGYTF
cdr3_nt: TGTGCCAGCAGCAAAAGGGTGGACAGCCTCTATGGCTACACCTTC
v_call: TRBV21-1
clone_size: .
d_call: .
j_call: TRBJ1-2

cdr3_aa: CASSPGIGMNTEAFF
cdr3_nt: TGTGCCAGCAGCCCCGGTATCGGCATGAACACTGAAGCTTTCTTT
v_call: TRBV7-2
clone_size: few
d_call: .
j_call: TRBJ1-1

cdr3_aa: CASSLAPGQQPQHF
cdr3_nt: TGTGCCAGCAGCTTAGCCCCGGGACAGCAGCCCCAGCATTTT
v_call: TRBV7-8
clone_size: .
d_call: TRBD1
j_call: TRBJ1-5